This T cell receptor beta chain was captured by sequencing in a study of T cell clonotyping in hematopoietic cell transplantation (dated by TCRdb to about 2021). Regarding the research as a whole: A total of approximately 130 blood samples were gathered in the study from 35 consecutive transplant recipients along with their related donors. Patient recruitment ran from late 2015 to January 2017, and follow-up continued until September 2020 or death.

Blood samples for TCR beta sequencing were provided by related transplant donors. Nuclei Lysis Solution was used to extract genomic DNA from fresh or cryopreserved unfractionated peripheral blood mononuclear cells. For this clone: Its antigen is unknown. No base-level quality is on record; no much larger clone is a single base apart.

For this chain, trimming is 2 bases at the V end and 3 bases at the J end, and the number of junction bases without a gene match is 10. The CDR3 holds 17 amino acids from the cysteine to the phenylalanine. Kept here is only the CDR3 DNA, which spans 51 bases and is read in frame from base 1. According to the germline V gene, CDR1 reads SGHTA and CDR2 reads FQGNSA. TCR beta CDR3 regions were amplified from genomic DNA with the immunoSEQ assay, a bias-controlled multiplex PCR using V- and J-specific primers. A proprietary barcode and Illumina adapter sequences were added to the CDR3 amplicons in a second PCR step. CDR3 libraries were sequenced on an Illumina MiSeq instrument. The paper's data handling went like this. Export and quality control were handled in immunoSEQ Analyzer 3.0, while downstream analyses relied on R Bioconductor and Immunarch. Only productive rearrangements in the normalized downsampled data set went into calculating the repertoire metrics. In the normalized cohort, clonotypes with more than 5 templates were defined as pathologically expanded. The Inverse Simpson Index served as the measure of repertoire diversity. The non-normalized data set was used for CMV-specificity analyses so that all clonotypes could be captured. TCRdb holds this immuneACCESS table with in-frame rearrangements only. Some clones are missing; in checked studies, unresolved V genes explain under half, and the rest has no known cause. V, J and clone size derive from that table, while D and trimming were established from the DNA sequence. In this sample the table shows about 69,000 clones, around 94% of which occur a single time. The leading ten clones occupy 1.6% of the sample.

On the study overall, not on this receptor specifically: Donor and pretransplant recipient Inverse Simpson Index values predicted broader posttransplant TCR repertoire diversity. Sample size was limited, and cells were not sorted, so CD4 and CD8 repertoire contributions could not be separated. After transplant, TCR diversity in recipients dropped, and pathologically expanded clonotypes climbed progressively between day 30 and day 180. Just a small fraction of recipient repertoires overlapped with donor repertoires, and more than 95% appeared de novo at the given depth.

The chain employs TRBV7-2 and TRBJ2-3, with 8 bases matching TRBD2. Sequencing was done on a sample of peripheral blood mononuclear cells. The receptor was isolated from a man aged 45-65 years in good health. Some clones in this sample may be carry-over from other donors' samples. The DNA sequence is TGTGCCAGCAGCTTACCGCAGGGACTAGGGGCGACAGATACGCAGTATTTT. This encodes CASSLPQGLGATDTQYF.